This note documents a single TCR beta chain sequence. Its matching antigen is unknown. This entry comes from a study of PD-1 blockade in classical Hodgkin lymphoma. Only in-frame clones appear in the TCRdb table, and some are missing; sequencing was by immunoSEQ multiplex PCR. Altogether about 50,000 clones are present, nearly 90% being singletons, with the ten largest covering over 11%. Trimming at V came to 3 bases and at J to 8 bases, leaving 23 bases not matched to a gene. CDR1 MGHRA and CDR2 YSYEKL come from the germline V gene. The CDR3 runs to 19 residues. The sample's time point: cycle 4 day 1 (C4D1), after less than 7 weeks of nivolumab. Each of the patients experienced relapse following autologous stem cell transplantation, and their brentuximab vedotin exposure differed. The best responses consisted of complete response, partial response or progressive disease. The study's findings and limits: Patients excluded were those beginning nivolumab under 1 year after ASCT.

Specimen: peripheral blood mononuclear cells (PBMCs), collected before the fourth cycle of nivolumab. The V call is TRBV4-1, the J call TRBJ1-2, with 8 bases matching TRBD1. The source of this sequence is a human donor with classical Hodgkin lymphoma. In DNA, the CDR3 is TGCGCCAGCAGCCATCAGACAGGGGCAAAGTGGGTCGGAGTGGGGGGCTACACCTTC. Residues: CASSHQTGAKWVGVGGYTF.